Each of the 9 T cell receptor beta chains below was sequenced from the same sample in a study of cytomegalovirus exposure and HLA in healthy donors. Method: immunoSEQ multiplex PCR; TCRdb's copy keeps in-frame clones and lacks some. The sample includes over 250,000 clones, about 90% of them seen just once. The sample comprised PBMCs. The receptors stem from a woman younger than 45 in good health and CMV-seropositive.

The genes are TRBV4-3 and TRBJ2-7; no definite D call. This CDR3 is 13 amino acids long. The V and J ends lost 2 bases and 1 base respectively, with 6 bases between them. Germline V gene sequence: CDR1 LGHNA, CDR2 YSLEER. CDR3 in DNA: TGCGCCAGCAGCCAATCGGAATCCTACGAGCAGTACTTC. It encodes CASSQSESYEQYF.

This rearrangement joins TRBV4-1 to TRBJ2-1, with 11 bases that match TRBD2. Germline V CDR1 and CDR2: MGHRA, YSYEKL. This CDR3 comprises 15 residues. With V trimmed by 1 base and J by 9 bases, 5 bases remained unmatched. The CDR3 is CASSQGSSGRGEQFF. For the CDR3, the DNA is TGCGCCAGCAGCCAAGGAAGTAGCGGGAGGGGTGAGCAGTTCTTC.

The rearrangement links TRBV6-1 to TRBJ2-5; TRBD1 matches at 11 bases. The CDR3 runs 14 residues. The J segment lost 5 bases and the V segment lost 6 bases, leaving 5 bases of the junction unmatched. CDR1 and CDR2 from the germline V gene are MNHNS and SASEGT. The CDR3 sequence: CASRDRGRDETQYF. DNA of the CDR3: TGTGCCAGCAGGGACAGGGGGCGCGATGAGACCCAGTACTTC.

CDR3 sequence (DNA): TGCGCCAGCAGCCAAATCGGGGACAGGTCAAATGAAAAACTGTTTTTT. Translated, it gives CASSQIGDRSNEKLFF. This sequence joins TRBV5-1 and TRBJ1-4; 8 bases are a match to TRBD1. The germline V gene has CDR1 SGHRS and CDR2 YFSETQ. This CDR3 has 16 amino acids. Losses at the gene ends were 4 bases for V and 5 bases for J; bases not matched to a gene: 10. Looking up the rest from reference TRBV5-1 and TRBJ1-4 gives the full variable domain: KAGVTQTPRYLIKTRGQQVTLSCSPISGHRSVSWYQQTPGQGLQFLFEYFSETQRNKGNFPGRFSGRQFSNSRSEMNVSTLELGDSALYLCASSQIGDRSNEKLFFGSGTQLSVL.

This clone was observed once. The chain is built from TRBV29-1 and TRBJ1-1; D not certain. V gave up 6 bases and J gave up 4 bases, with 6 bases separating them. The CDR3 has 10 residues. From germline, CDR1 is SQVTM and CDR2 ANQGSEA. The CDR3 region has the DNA TGCAGCGTGATTCTCACTGAAGCTTTCTTT. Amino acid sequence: CSVILTEAFF.

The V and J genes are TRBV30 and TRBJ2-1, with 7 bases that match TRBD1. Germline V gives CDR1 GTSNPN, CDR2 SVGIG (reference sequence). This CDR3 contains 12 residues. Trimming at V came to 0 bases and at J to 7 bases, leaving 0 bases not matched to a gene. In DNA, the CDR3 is TGTGCCTGGAGTGTGACAGGGAATGAGCAGTTCTTC. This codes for CAWSVTGNEQFF.

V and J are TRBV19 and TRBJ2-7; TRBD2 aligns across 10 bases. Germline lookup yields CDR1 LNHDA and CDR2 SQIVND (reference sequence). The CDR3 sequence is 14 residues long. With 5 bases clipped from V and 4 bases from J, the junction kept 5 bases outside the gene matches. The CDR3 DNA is TGTGCCAGTAGTCCGGGGACTAGCGTTTACGAGCAGTACTTC. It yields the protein CASSPGTSVYEQYF.

In DNA, the CDR3 is TGTGCCTGGAGCATTCCCATTGGGGATGGCTACACCTTC. Translation gives CAWSIPIGDGYTF. The chain employs TRBV30 and TRBJ1-2; D is ambiguous. V lost 3 bases, J lost 6 bases, and 14 bases lay in between. CDR1 is GTSNPN, CDR2 SVGIG, per germline (reference sequence). The CDR3 consists of 13 residues.

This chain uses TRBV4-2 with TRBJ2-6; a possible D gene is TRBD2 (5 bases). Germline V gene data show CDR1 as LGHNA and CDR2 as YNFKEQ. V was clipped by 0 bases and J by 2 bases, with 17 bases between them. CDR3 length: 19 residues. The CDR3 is CASSQETLRRGTGANVLTF. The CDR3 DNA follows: TGTGCCAGCAGCCAAGAGACGCTAAGGAGAGGGACTGGGGCCAACGTCCTGACTTTC.